This is a list of T cell receptor beta chains from one sample in a study of blood T cells in healthy people across ages. TCRdb re-called the 5' RACE reads through MiXCR, storing one row per CDR3 protein. The repertoire includes fewer than 700,000 distinct CDR3 sequences, around 38% of them detected once, and about 32% sits in the top ten. The sample was blood. These receptors were collected from an older man in good health. The CDR3 runs from the conserved cysteine through the conserved F or W.

j_call v_call cdr3_aa
TRBJ2-1 TRBV20-1 CSARDLGRLAGERQFF
TRBJ2-2 TRBV7-2 CASSLDRGFVTGELFF
TRBJ2-7 TRBV6-6 CASSASGTASGQYF
TRBJ1-1 TRBV7-2 CASSPRLNTEAFF
TRBJ2-1 TRBV2 CASSVQGNEQFF
TRBJ2-3 TRBV7-2 CASSLIGPAGGGRDTQYF
TRBJ2-7 TRBV4-3 CASSHLTSGSDEQYF
TRBJ2-4 TRBV6-1 CASSATDRAGGIQYF
TRBJ2-6 TRBV12-3/TRBV12-4 CASSSGQGANGTNVLTF
TRBJ2-7 TRBV5-1 CASSLAPSGGTQIYEQYF
TRBJ2-5 TRBV5-1 CASSLSRRAEETQYF
TRBJ1-1 TRBV6-6 CASIRTGGGTEAFF
TRBJ2-5 TRBV7-6 CASIPGGSWEKTQYF
TRBJ2-3 TRBV6-2/TRBV6-3 CASSYGSSGSFTDTQYF
TRBJ2-1 TRBV6-5 CASSYQRGSSYNEQFF
TRBJ2-2 TRBV6-4 CASRLADYTGELFF
TRBJ2-3 TRBV20-1 CSVPPTRADTQYF
TRBJ2-5 TRBV3-1 CASSQGRKRETQYF
TRBJ2-5 TRBV20-1 CSAPVVGNEQYF
TRBJ1-1 TRBV5-1 CASSWGGGRTEAFF
TRBJ2-2 TRBV6-2/TRBV6-3 CASSWTGNGELFF
TRBJ2-7 TRBV11-2 CTSSRDWTYEQYF
TRBJ2-1 TRBV7-3 CASSFEECYNEQFF
TRBJ2-7 TRBV6-2/TRBV6-3 CASSSTSGSYEQYF
TRBJ2-3 TRBV7-2 CASSRTQLAGGFTDTQYF
TRBJ2-3 TRBV20-1 CSARKGATISDTQYF
TRBJ1-6 TRBV20-1 CSARGQGYNNSPLHF
TRBJ2-7 TRBV4-1 CASSQADSPGYEQYF
TRBJ2-2 TRBV29-1 CSVGLFGELFF
TRBJ1-1 TRBV7-2 CAGSPSRGGAEAFF
TRBJ2-3 TRBV20-1 CSALTQGNTDTQYF
TRBJ1-2 TRBV28 CASSLRQNYGYTF
TRBJ1-2 TRBV7-9 CASSLGQSGEFGYTF
TRBJ2-7 TRBV12-3/TRBV12-4 CASRPAQGVPSSYEQYF
TRBJ1-6 TRBV14 CASSQDRYPNSPLHF
TRBJ1-5 TRBV20-1 CSASAGTRLSNQPQHF
TRBJ1-5 TRBV30 CAWSPGRINQPQHF